Listed below are T cell receptor beta chains from one sample, sequenced in a study of regulatory dendritic cells for organ transplantation. Which antigens these TCRs recognize remains unknown. Here immunoSEQ multiplex PCR was the method, and the copy in TCRdb shows in-frame clones only, minus some. Of more than 10,000 clones listed, 62% were seen once; the top ten hold 1.2%. The sample consisted of naive CD8+ T cells from blood cultured with dendritic cells. The receptor set was obtained from a human donor in good health. CDR3s include the opening cysteine and the closing phenylalanine or tryptophan. The D gene is left open where the match is weak. Size tells how often a clone was seen (once, few, many) or the class of an expanded clone, and some rows leave it out.

length: 14; size: -; V: TRBV27; J: TRBJ2-7; D: -; CDR3: CASSYQGRDYEQYF; DNA: TGTGCCAGCAGTTACCAAGGCCGGGACTACGAGCAGTACTTC
length: 12; size: -; V: TRBV19; J: TRBJ1-2; D: -; CDR3: CASWQTNYGYTF; DNA: TGTGCCAGTTGGCAGACTAACTATGGCTACACCTTC
length: 17; size: -; V: TRBV7-2; J: TRBJ2-1; D: -; CDR3: CASSLTQPTYSYNEQFF; DNA: TGTGCCAGCAGCTTAACACAGCCGACATACTCCTACAATGAGCAGTTCTTC
length: 14; size: -; V: TRBV7-9; J: TRBJ2-5; D: -; CDR3: CASSSRGSQETQYF; DNA: TGTGCCAGCAGCTCTCGGGGGAGCCAAGAGACCCAGTACTTC
length: 14; size: once; V: TRBV7-9; J: TRBJ1-5; D: TRBD1; CDR3: CASSETGVNQPQHF; DNA: TGTGCCAGCAGCGAAACAGGGGTCAATCAGCCCCAGCATTTT
length: 14; size: few; V: TRBV4-1; J: TRBJ2-7; D: TRBD1; CDR3: CASSSGQINYEQYF; DNA: TGCGCCAGCAGCTCGGGACAGATTAACTACGAGCAGTACTTC
length: 15; size: -; V: TRBV7-9; J: TRBJ1-1; D: TRBD1; CDR3: CASSFTPAGGTEAFF; DNA: TGTGCCAGCAGCTTTACCCCCGCAGGGGGGACTGAAGCTTTCTTT
length: 14; size: few; V: TRBV7-9; J: TRBJ2-1; D: TRBD1; CDR3: CASSFGTAGNEQFF; DNA: TGTGCCAGCAGTTTTGGGACAGCCGGCAATGAGCAGTTCTTC
length: 15; size: -; V: TRBV27; J: TRBJ2-1; D: TRBD2; CDR3: CASSLGTSAYNEQFF; DNA: TGTGCCAGCAGTTTAGGGACTAGCGCTTACAATGAGCAGTTCTTC
length: 18; size: -; V: TRBV7-9; J: TRBJ2-7; D: TRBD1; CDR3: CASRGSGGTRQISYEQYF; DNA: TGTGCCAGCAGGGGTTCAGGGGGTACGCGACAAATTTCCTACGAGCAGTACTTC
length: 15; size: -; V: TRBV4-3; J: TRBJ1-2; D: TRBD1; CDR3: CASSQGQGSNYGYTF; DNA: TGCGCCAGCAGCCAAGGACAGGGAAGTAACTATGGCTACACCTTC
length: 15; size: -; V: TRBV27; J: TRBJ2-2; D: TRBD2; CDR3: CASRIAGSNTGELFF; DNA: TGTGCCAGCCGAATAGCGGGGTCGAACACCGGGGAGCTGTTTTTT
length: 15; size: once; V: TRBV7-8; J: TRBJ1-1; D: -; CDR3: CASSSQTGGYTEAFF; DNA: TGTGCCAGCAGCTCACAGACAGGCGGGTATACTGAAGCTTTCTTT
length: 14; size: -; V: TRBV7-8; J: TRBJ2-7; D: -; CDR3: CASSLVPGSYEQYF; DNA: TGTGCCAGCAGCTTAGTCCCAGGGTCCTACGAGCAGTACTTC
length: 13; size: -; V: TRBV19; J: TRBJ2-7; D: TRBD2; CDR3: CASSGDYSYEQYF; DNA: TGTGCCAGTAGCGGGGACTACTCCTACGAGCAGTACTTC
length: 13; size: -; V: TRBV6-5; J: TRBJ2-2; D: -; CDR3: CASSKITTGELFF; DNA: TGTGCCAGCAGTAAGATTACAACCGGGGAGCTGTTTTTT
length: 13; size: -; V: TRBV2; J: TRBJ2-7; D: -; CDR3: CASNAVPPYEQYF; DNA: TGTGCCAGCAACGCGGTACCACCCTACGAGCAGTACTTC
length: 14; size: -; V: TRBV10-3; J: TRBJ2-2; D: -; CDR3: CAISEPDAGGELFF; DNA: TGTGCCATCAGTGAGCCGGATGCAGGAGGGGAGCTGTTTTTT
length: 13; size: -; V: TRBV6-5; J: TRBJ2-1; D: -; CDR3: CASSYGRNNEQFF; DNA: TGTGCCAGCAGTTACGGGCGCAACAATGAGCAGTTCTTC
length: 15; size: -; V: TRBV7-8; J: TRBJ2-1; D: TRBD2; CDR3: CASSRTSGGYNEQFF; DNA: TGTGCCAGCAGCCGGACTAGCGGGGGGTACAATGAGCAGTTCTTC
length: 16; size: -; V: TRBV6-6; J: TRBJ2-1; D: TRBD2; CDR3: CASSLTPSGAYNEQFF; DNA: TGTGCCAGCAGCCTTACCCCTAGCGGGGCGTACAATGAGCAGTTCTTC
length: 13; size: -; V: TRBV5-5; J: TRBJ1-1; D: -; CDR3: CASSLGVGPEAFF; DNA: TGTGCCAGCAGCTTAGGAGTGGGGCCTGAAGCTTTCTTT
length: 15; size: -; V: TRBV11-2; J: TRBJ2-2; D: TRBD1; CDR3: CASSWGTGSTGELFF; DNA: TGTGCCAGCAGCTGGGGGACAGGGAGCACCGGGGAGCTGTTTTTT